What follows describes a single T cell receptor (beta chain). Germline loops: CDR1 SGHNT, CDR2 YYREEE (reference sequence). The CDR3 consists of 16 residues. Losses at the gene ends were 4 bases for V and 9 bases for J; bases not matched to a gene: 15. The DNA input per sorted-subset replicate PCR was 200 ng, corresponding to tens of thousands of T cell genomes. Measured with immunoSEQ multiplex PCR; TCRdb has only the in-frame clones, and not every one. The sample contains some 2,000,000 clones, roughly 95% of which appear only once. This specimen belongs to a study of shared clonotypes between healthy human individuals.

The source material was naive CD4+ T cells sorted from blood. Subset given: CD45RA+ positively selected. The sequence was obtained from a man aged 18 to 30 in good health. The V call is TRBV5-4, the J call TRBJ2-1, with TRBD1 matching over 8 bases. This chain's CDR3 is CASSIGQGIAQSEQFF. The CDR3 DNA follows: TGTGCCAGCAGCATAGGACAGGGAATAGCACAATCTGAGCAGTTCTTC.